These 3 T cell receptor beta chains share one sample of origin, sequenced in a study of cytomegalovirus exposure and HLA in healthy donors. The study ran its PCR with 60 Vbeta and 13 Jbeta primers. Produced via immunoSEQ multiplex PCR; TCRdb's table is partial and in-frame only. The data contain approximately 140,000 clones, more than 75% of them seen just once; the ten biggest clones take up more than 3%. The specimen sequenced was PBMCs. The receptor set was obtained from a female donor in good health and CMV-seronegative.

The rearrangement joins TRBV7-9 to TRBJ1-1; 9 positions agree with TRBD1. CDR1 and CDR2 (germline): SEHNR, FQNEAQ (reference sequence). The CDR3 covers 14 residues. Trimming cost V 3 bases and J 6 bases; bases outside gene matches: 5. The CDR3 reads CASSFGTGLAEAFF. For the CDR3, the DNA is TGTGCCAGCAGCTTCGGGACAGGGTTGGCTGAAGCTTTCTTT.

The chain couples TRBV28 to TRBJ1-2; TRBD1 agrees at 8 bases. V lost 6 bases to trimming and J lost 10 bases; unmatched junction nucleotides: 7. The CDR3 runs 12 residues. The germline gives CDR1 MDHEN, CDR2 SYDVKM. The CDR3 spells CASRPGQVFYTF. CDR3 in DNA: TGTGCCAGCAGGCCGGGACAGGTTTTCTACACCTTC.

The chain joins TRBV11-2 to TRBJ2-3; D gene ambiguous. V was shortened by 2 bases and J by 4 bases, with 10 bases between the two germline ends. Germline CDR1 SGHAT, CDR2 FQNNGV. CDR3 length equals 14 residues. CDR3 residues: CASSLWSPADTQYF. CDR3 bases: TGTGCCAGCAGCTTATGGTCACCGGCAGATACGCAGTATTTT.